The 10 T cell receptor beta chains presented below share a single source sample, sequenced in a study of T cell repertoires in aging, cancer and after chemotherapy. Rearranged V-D-J TRB sequences were amplified with a mixed TRB-A/B primer pool. Using its own MiXCR run on the multiplex PCR reads, TCRdb lists one record per CDR3 protein. The sample records about 11,000 distinct CDR3 sequences, roughly 29% being singletons. Amplification of TCR beta used genomic DNA extracted from peripheral blood. The sample comprised blood. These receptors all come from a human donor in good health.

This clonotype is medium-sized in the sample. The rearrangement joins TRBV6-1 to TRBJ1-6; 11 bases line up with TRBD1. V gave up 1 base and J gave up 10 bases; unmatched junction bases: 0. CDR3 length: 14 residues. Germline CDR1 reads MNHNS; CDR2 reads SASEGT. As DNA, the CDR3 is TGTGCCAGCAGTGAAGGGACAGGGGGCTCACCCCTCCACTTT. This translates into CASSEGTGGSPLHF.

This rearrangement joins TRBV12-3 or TRBV12-4 to TRBJ1-2; D is possibly TRBD1 (6 bases). This CDR3 has 15 residues. Deletions cut 6 bases from V and 5 bases from J, with 19 bases between. The CDR3 coding sequence is TGTGCCAGCAGCCCCCCGACAGGTCCCCTTTATGGCTACACCTTC. Encoded protein: CASSPPTGPLYGYTF.

This clonotype was observed a handful of times. The chain carries TRBV7-2 and TRBJ1-1; D ambiguous. Per the germline V gene, CDR1 is SGHTA and CDR2 is FQGNSA. Between the trimmed V and J ends, which lost 2 bases and 12 bases, there was a span of 19 bases. The CDR3 loop spans 14 amino acids. CDR3 residues: CASSLIGFPVGSFF. The CDR3 DNA is TGTGCCAGCAGCTTAATCGGTTTTCCGGTTGGATCTTTCTTT.

V is TRBV7-3 and J is TRBJ2-3; 9 bases are a match to TRBD2. From germline, CDR1 is SGHTA and CDR2 FQGTGA. There are 18 residues in the CDR3. V lost 0 bases, J lost 2 bases, and 9 bases stayed unmatched. Here the CDR3 reads CASSLTYGGGGFTDTQYF. For the CDR3, the DNA is TGTGCCAGCAGCTTAACGTATGGCGGGGGGGGCTTCACAGATACGCAGTATTTT. Using reference TRBV7-3 and TRBJ2-3 for the parts outside the CDR3, the full variable domain is GAGVSQTPSNKVTEKGKYVELRCDPISGHTALYWYRQSLGQGPEFLIYFQGTGAADDSGLPNDRFFAVRPEGSVSTLKIQRTERGDSAVYLCASSLTYGGGGFTDTQYFGPGTRLTVL.

The gene calls are TRBV5-1 and TRBJ2-5; 12 bases align to TRBD1. V trimming: 3 bases; J trimming: 3 bases; junction bases outside the gene matches: 3. The CDR3 runs 15 residues. Germline V gene sequence: CDR1 SGHRS, CDR2 YFSETQ. The CDR3 region has the DNA TGCGCCAGCAGCTCAGGGACAGGGGGCGAAGAGACCCAGTACTTC. Protein sequence: CASSSGTGGEETQYF.

This chain connects TRBV6-1 to TRBJ2-5; either TRBD1 or TRBD2 may supply D (6 bases each). This CDR3 comprises 14 residues. The V gene lost 10 bases and the J gene lost 2 bases, with 17 bases spanning the gap. The germline gives CDR1 MNHNS, CDR2 SASEGT. This CDR3 is CAIQRGPTQETQYF. DNA of the CDR3: TGTGCCATCCAACGGGGGCCAACTCAAGAGACCCAGTACTTC.

The chain combines TRBV5-6 with TRBJ2-5; no firm D call. The germline V and J ends were trimmed by 2 bases and 5 bases, with 4 bases remaining between them. Germline CDR1 reads SGHDT; CDR2 reads YYEEEE. The length of the CDR3 is 11 residues. The CDR3 protein is CASSFGETQYF. In DNA form, the CDR3 reads TGTGCCAGCAGCTTTGGGGAGACCCAGTACTTC.

This clonotype is medium-sized within its sample. The chain recombines TRBV6-5 with TRBJ1-6; no definite D call. CDR1 is MNHEY and CDR2 is SVGAGI in the germline V gene. The V gene lost 10 bases and the J gene lost 1 base, with 8 bases spanning the gap. The CDR3 spans 13 residues. In DNA form, the CDR3 reads TGTGCCACCAAAACGTCCTATAATTCACCCCTCCACTTT. This encodes CATKTSYNSPLHF.

This clonotype was seen more than once but under ten times. This chain links TRBV7-9 with TRBJ2-7; 10 nucleotides align to TRBD1. Germline V lookup: CDR1 SEHNR, CDR2 FQNEAQ (reference sequence). The CDR3 totals 16 residues. With V trimmed by 5 bases and J by 5 bases, 12 bases remained unmatched. In nucleotides, the CDR3 is TGTGCCAGCAGCCTAAGAGGGACAGGGGAAGGACACGAGCAGTACTTC. It specifies CASSLRGTGEGHEQYF.

The V and J genes are TRBV20-1 and TRBJ1-4, with TRBD1 as a possible D gene (5 bases). Germline assignment: CDR1 DFQATT and CDR2 SNEGSKA (reference sequence). CDR3 length equals 14 residues. V was trimmed by 3 bases and J by 4 bases, leaving 12 bases between them. The CDR3 bases are TGCAGTGCTAGGACCGCGGGGCTTAATGAAAAACTGTTTTTT. It yields the protein CSARTAGLNEKLFF.